The 6 T cell receptor beta chains below were found in one sample sequenced in a study of CD8+CD57+ T cells in acquired aplastic anemia. Genomic DNA served as template for TCR beta VDJ and CDR3 profiling. TCRdb itself ran the reads through MiXCR, one entry per CDR3 protein. The data hold 150,000 to 200,000 distinct CDR3 sequences, with 40% to 50% observed a single time. Sequenced input: sorted CD4+, CD8+, or CD8+CD57+ T cells (not recorded which) from PBMCs. The receptors derive from a human donor in good health.

The chain recombines TRBV7-9 with TRBJ2-7; D remains ambiguous. Per germline, CDR1 SEHNR and CDR2 FQNEAQ (reference sequence). Trimming removed 7 bases from V and 3 bases from J, with 10 bases in between. The CDR3 runs to 12 residues. CDR3 residues: CASTPVLYEQYF. CDR3 coding DNA: TGTGCCAGCACCCCGGTCCTCTACGAGCAGTACTTC.

This clonotype has ten or more counts. The genes are TRBV5-1 and TRBJ1-2; D is perhaps TRBD1 (6 bases). The CDR3 is 15 amino acids. Per the germline V gene, CDR1 is SGHRS and CDR2 is YFSETQ. The V end was cut by 1 base, the J end by 0 bases, with 10 bases between. The CDR3 protein is CASSLSGTTNYGYTF. The CDR3 DNA reads as TGCGCCAGCAGCTTGTCCGGGACAACTAACTATGGCTACACCTTC.

The chain links TRBV25-1 to TRBJ1-2; D is possibly TRBD1 (5 bases). The CDR3 extends over 13 amino acids. In germline, CDR1 is MGHDK, CDR2 SYGVNS. The V end was cut by 6 bases, the J end by 7 bases, with 15 bases between. For the CDR3, the DNA is TGTGCCAGCAGCGTCAGGGTAGGAGTTGGCTACACCTTC. This gives the protein CASSVRVGVGYTF.

The chain recombines TRBV10-3 with TRBJ2-1; 9 bases align to TRBD2. Germline V gene data show CDR1 as ENHRY and CDR2 as SYGVKD. The CDR3 extends over 15 amino acids. After removal of 0 bases from V and 8 bases from J, the junction contained 5 bases not matched to a gene. The CDR3 DNA sequence: TGTGCCATCAGTGAGTCTGCACTAGCGGGTGATGAGCAGTTCTTC. Residues: CAISESALAGDEQFF.

This clonotype came up many times. V is TRBV7-2 and J is TRBJ2-3; D is uncertain. V was clipped by 4 bases and J by 3 bases, with 8 bases between them. Looked up from germline, CDR1 is SGHTA and CDR2 is FQGNSA. This CDR3 has 13 amino acids. The CDR3 DNA sequence: TGTGCCAGCAGCTCCCAACCGACAGATACGCAGTATTTT. Amino acids: CASSSQPTDTQYF.

In its sample, this clonotype was seen once. The V gene is TRBV5-4, the J gene TRBJ1-1; unclear D gene. V lost 0 bases and J 0 bases, leaving 9 bases between the germline ends. CDR1 SGHNT and CDR2 YYREEE come from the germline V gene (reference sequence). The CDR3 loop spans 15 amino acids. In DNA, the CDR3 is TGTGCCAGCAGCTTGGGTGACGGGATGAACACTGAAGCTTTCTTT. This translates into CASSLGDGMNTEAFF.